The 7 T cell receptor beta chains presented below share a single source sample, sequenced in a study of radiation and T cells in renal cell carcinoma. The sample's time point: blood 4 weeks post-SBRT, at nephrectomy. The sample's treatment: 15 Gy SBRT to primary tumor, nephrectomy 4 weeks later. This table comes from immunoSEQ multiplex PCR, and its TCRdb copy is limited to in-frame clones, with some not included. The repertoire holds around 180,000 clones, with about nine tenths as singletons. The sample here was blood, taken from a patient whose treatment included radiotherapy and nephrectomy. These receptors all come from a woman aged 50 to 60 with renal cell carcinoma.

The rearrangement joins TRBV6-1 to TRBJ1-6; TRBD1 matches 7 bases. Germline CDR1 reads MNHNS; CDR2 reads SASEGT. Trimming cost V 2 bases and J 8 bases; bases outside gene matches: 6. The CDR3 extends over 15 amino acids. CDR3 sequence reads: CASSEWRTGHSPLHF. The CDR3 DNA sequence: TGTGCCAGCAGTGAATGGCGGACAGGCCATTCACCCCTCCACTTT.

The chain links TRBV19 to TRBJ2-7, with D maybe TRBD2 (5 bases). The CDR3 covers 13 residues. The ends were cut back, 5 bases at V and 8 bases at J, with 16 bases in the middle. Germline V gives CDR1 LNHDA, CDR2 SQIVND (reference sequence). Written as DNA, the CDR3 is TGTGCCAGTAGTTCGGACGGGGTTTTGAAGCAGTACTTC. Translating it yields CASSSDGVLKQYF.

V gene TRBV18 combines with J gene TRBJ1-1; a weak D match, TRBD1 (6 bases). Trimming cost V 6 bases and J 5 bases, with 13 bases left between them. The CDR3 runs 13 residues. Germline assignment: CDR1 KGHSH and CDR2 LQKENI. In nucleotides, the CDR3 is TGTGCCAGCTCCTCGGGGACAAAGACTGAAGCTTTCTTT. Residues: CASSSGTKTEAFF.

As DNA, the CDR3 is TGCGCCAGCAGCTTGGAGGGACATCCTACGAAGGAGACCCAGTACTTC. This gives the protein CASSLEGHPTKETQYF. The V and J genes are TRBV5-1 and TRBJ2-5; D is perhaps TRBD1 (6 bases). CDR1 and CDR2 (germline): SGHRS, YFSETQ. The CDR3 extends over 16 amino acids. Trimming took 0 bases from V and 5 from J, leaving 17 bases between them.

CDR3 sequence: CASSRAIAHYGYTF. The CDR3 DNA follows: TGTGCCAGCAGCAGAGCCATAGCCCACTATGGCTACACCTTC. The gene calls are TRBV5-8 and TRBJ1-2, with no clear D. The CDR3 extends over 14 amino acids. Trimming took 4 bases from V and 3 from J, leaving 13 bases between them. The germline gives CDR1 SGHTS, CDR2 YDEGEE.

The gene calls are TRBV6-5 and TRBJ2-5; D may correspond to TRBD1 or TRBD2 (6 bases each). CDR1 and CDR2 from the germline V gene are MNHEY and SVGAGI. Trimming took 2 bases from V and 5 from J, leaving 15 bases between them. The CDR3 consists of 15 residues. The CDR3 DNA reads as TGTGCCAGCAGTTACCCAGCAGGGGCGGGGGAGACCCAGTACTTC. Amino acids: CASSYPAGAGETQYF.

The chain is built from TRBV19 and TRBJ2-1; D is possibly TRBD1 (5 bases). In germline, CDR1 is LNHDA, CDR2 SQIVND (reference sequence). V dropped 11 bases and J dropped 3 bases, with 8 bases sitting between them. The CDR3 loop spans 11 amino acids. The CDR3 DNA reads TGTGCCTCCAGGGACTACAATGAGCAGTTCTTC. As protein: CASRDYNEQFF.